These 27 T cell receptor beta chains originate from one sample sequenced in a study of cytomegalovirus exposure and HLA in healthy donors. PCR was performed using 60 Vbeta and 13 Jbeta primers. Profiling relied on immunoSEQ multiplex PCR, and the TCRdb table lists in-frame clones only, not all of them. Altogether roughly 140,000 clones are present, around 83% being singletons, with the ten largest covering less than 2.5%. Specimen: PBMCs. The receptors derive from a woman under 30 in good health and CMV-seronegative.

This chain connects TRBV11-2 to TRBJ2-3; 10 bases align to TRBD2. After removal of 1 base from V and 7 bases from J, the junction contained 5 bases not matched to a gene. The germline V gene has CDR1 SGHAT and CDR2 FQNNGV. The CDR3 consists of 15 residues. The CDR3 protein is CASSLAPGLANTQYF. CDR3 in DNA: TGTGCCAGCAGCTTAGCCCCGGGACTAGCGAATACGCAGTATTTT.

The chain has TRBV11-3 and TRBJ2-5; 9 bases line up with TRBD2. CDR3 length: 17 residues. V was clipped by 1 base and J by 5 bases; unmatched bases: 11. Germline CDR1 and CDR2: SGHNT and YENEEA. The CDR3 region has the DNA TGTGCCAGCAGCTTAGGTCTAGCGGGAACATCGGGGGAGACCCAGTACTTC. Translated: CASSLGLAGTSGETQYF.

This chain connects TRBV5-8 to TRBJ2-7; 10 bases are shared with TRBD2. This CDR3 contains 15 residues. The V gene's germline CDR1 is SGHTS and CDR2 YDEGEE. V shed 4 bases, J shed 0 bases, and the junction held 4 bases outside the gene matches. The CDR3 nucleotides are TGTGCCAGCAGCCTAAGACTAGCGGGCTCCTACGAGCAGTACTTC. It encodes CASSLRLAGSYEQYF.

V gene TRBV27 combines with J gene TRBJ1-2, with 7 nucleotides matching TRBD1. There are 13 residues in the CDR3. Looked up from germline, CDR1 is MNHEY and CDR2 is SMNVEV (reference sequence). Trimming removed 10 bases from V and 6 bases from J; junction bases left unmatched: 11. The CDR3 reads CATKPTGRNGYTF. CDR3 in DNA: TGTGCCACCAAACCGACAGGGCGGAATGGCTACACCTTC.

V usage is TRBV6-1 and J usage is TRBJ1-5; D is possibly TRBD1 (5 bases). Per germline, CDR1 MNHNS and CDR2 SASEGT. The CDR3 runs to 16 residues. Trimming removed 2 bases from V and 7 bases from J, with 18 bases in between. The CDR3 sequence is CASSERRGLVGQPQHF. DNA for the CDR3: TGTGCCAGCAGTGAAAGGAGGGGTTTAGTAGGACAGCCCCAGCATTTT.

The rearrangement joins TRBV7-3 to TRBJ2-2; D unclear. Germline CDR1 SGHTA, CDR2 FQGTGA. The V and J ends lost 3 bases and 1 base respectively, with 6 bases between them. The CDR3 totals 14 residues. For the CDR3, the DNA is TGTGCCAGCAGCTTGCGGCAGAACACCGGGGAGCTGTTTTTT. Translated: CASSLRQNTGELFF.

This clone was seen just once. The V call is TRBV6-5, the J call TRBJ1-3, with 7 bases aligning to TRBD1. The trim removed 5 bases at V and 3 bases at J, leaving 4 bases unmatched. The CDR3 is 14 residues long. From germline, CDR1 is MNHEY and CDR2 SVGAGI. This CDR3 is CASSVDRDGNTIYF. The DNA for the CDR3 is TGTGCCAGCAGTGTCGACAGGGATGGAAACACCATATATTTT.

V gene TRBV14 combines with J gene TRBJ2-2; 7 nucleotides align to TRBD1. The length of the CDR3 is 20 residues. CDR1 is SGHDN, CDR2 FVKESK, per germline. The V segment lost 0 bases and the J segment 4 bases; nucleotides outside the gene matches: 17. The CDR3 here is CASSQEATGSGLGFTGELFF. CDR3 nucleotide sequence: TGTGCCAGCAGCCAAGAAGCGACAGGGTCTGGGCTAGGGTTCACCGGGGAGCTGTTTTTT.

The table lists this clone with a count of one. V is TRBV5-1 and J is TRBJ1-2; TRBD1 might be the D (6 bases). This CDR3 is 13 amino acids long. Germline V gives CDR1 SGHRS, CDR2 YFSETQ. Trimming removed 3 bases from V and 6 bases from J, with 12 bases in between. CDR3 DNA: TGCGCCAGCAGCTGGGACAATAATCATGGCTACACCTTC. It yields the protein CASSWDNNHGYTF.

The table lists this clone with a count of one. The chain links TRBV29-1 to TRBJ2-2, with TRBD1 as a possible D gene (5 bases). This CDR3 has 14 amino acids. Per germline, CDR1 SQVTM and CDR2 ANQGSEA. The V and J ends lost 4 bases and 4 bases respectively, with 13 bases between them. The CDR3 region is CSVGGRALTGELFF. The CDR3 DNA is TGCAGCGTTGGGGGCAGGGCCCTCACCGGGGAGCTGTTTTTT.

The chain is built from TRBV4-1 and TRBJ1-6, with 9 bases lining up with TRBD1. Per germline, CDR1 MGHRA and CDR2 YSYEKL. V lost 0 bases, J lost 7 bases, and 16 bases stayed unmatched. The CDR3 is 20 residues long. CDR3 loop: CASSQDRTGVMLTWNSPLHF. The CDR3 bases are TGCGCCAGCAGCCAAGATCGGACAGGGGTCATGCTGACCTGGAATTCACCCCTCCACTTT.

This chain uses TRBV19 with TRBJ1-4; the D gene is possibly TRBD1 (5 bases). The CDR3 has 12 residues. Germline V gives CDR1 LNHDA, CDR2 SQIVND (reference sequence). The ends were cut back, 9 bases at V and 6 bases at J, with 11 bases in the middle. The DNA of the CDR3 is TGTGCCAGCGGGGGATACGATGAAAAACTGTTTTTT. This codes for CASGGYDEKLFF. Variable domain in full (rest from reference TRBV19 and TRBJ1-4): DGGITQSPKYLFRKEGQNVTLSCEQNLNHDAMYWYRQDPGQGLRLIYYSQIVNDFQKGDIAEGYSVSREKKESFPLTVTSAQKNPTAFYLCASGGYDEKLFFGSGTQLSVL.

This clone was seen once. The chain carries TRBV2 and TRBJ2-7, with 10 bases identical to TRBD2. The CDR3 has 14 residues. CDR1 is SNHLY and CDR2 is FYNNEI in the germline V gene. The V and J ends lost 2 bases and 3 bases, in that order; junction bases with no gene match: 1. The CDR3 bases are TGTGCCAGCAGTGAATGGACTAGCGGCTACGAGCAGTACTTC. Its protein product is CASSEWTSGYEQYF.

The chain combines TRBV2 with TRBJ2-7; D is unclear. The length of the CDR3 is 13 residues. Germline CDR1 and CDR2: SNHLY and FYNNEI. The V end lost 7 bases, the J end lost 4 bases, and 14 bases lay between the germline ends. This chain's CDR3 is CASTRLPRYEQYF. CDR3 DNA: TGTGCCAGCACACGGCTGCCCAGGTACGAGCAGTACTTC.

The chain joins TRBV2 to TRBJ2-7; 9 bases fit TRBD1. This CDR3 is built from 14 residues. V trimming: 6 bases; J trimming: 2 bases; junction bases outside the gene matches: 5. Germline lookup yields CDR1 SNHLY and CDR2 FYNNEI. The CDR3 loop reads CASRKQGATYEQYF. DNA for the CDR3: TGTGCCAGCAGGAAACAGGGGGCCACCTACGAGCAGTACTTC.

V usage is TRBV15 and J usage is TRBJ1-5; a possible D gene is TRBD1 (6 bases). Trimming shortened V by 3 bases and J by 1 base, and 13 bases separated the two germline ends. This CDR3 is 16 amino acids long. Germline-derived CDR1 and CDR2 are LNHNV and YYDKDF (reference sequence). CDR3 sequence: CATSRGADGSNQPQHF. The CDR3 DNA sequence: TGTGCCACCAGCAGGGGGGCTGACGGGAGCAATCAGCCCCAGCATTTT.

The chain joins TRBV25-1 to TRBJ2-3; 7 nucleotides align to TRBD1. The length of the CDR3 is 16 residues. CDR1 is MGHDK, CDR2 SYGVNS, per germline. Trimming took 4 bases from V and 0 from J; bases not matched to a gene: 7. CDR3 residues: CASSARQGLSTDTQYF. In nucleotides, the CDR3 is TGTGCCAGCAGTGCCAGACAGGGCCTTAGCACAGATACGCAGTATTTT.

CDR3 sequence reads: CASSQDVLAGGYQETQYF. In DNA, the CDR3 is TGCGCCAGCAGCCAAGATGTTCTAGCGGGGGGGTACCAAGAGACCCAGTACTTC. The chain uses TRBV4-1 and TRBJ2-5; 12 bases map to TRBD2. J was trimmed by 0 bases and V by 0 bases; bases with no gene match: 5. CDR1 MGHRA and CDR2 YSYEKL come from the germline V gene. This CDR3 spans 18 amino acids.

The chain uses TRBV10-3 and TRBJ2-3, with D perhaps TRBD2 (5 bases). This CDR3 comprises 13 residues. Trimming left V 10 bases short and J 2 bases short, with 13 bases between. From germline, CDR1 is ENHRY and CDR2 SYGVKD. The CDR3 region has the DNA TGTGCCACCGAGACTAACTACACAGATACGCAGTATTTT. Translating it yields CATETNYTDTQYF.

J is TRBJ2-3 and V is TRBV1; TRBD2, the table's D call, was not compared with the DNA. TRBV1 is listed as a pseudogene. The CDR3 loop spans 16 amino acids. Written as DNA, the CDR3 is TGCACCAGCAGCCAGGCCAAGGGTGATAGCGGAGATACGCAGTATTTT. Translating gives CTSSQAKGDSGDTQYF.

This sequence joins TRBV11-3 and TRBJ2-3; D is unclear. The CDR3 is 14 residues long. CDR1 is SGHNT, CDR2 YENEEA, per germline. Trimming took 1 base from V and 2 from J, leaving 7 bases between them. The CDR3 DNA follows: TGTGCCAGCAGCTTAGTCGCTAACACAGATACGCAGTATTTT. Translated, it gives CASSLVANTDTQYF.

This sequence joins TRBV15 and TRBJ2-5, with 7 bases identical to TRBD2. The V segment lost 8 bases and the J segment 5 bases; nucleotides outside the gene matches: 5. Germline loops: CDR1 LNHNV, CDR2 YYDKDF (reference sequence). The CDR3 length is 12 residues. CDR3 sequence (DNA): TGTGCCACCCAAATCGGGGGGGAGACCCAGTACTTC. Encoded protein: CATQIGGETQYF.

CDR3 in DNA: TGTGCCAGTAGCGCCGCGGGACAGGGCCCCTATGGCTACACCTTC. This encodes CASSAAGQGPYGYTF. This chain connects TRBV19 to TRBJ1-2; 9 bases match TRBD1. V lost 6 bases and J lost 4; bases outside the gene matches: 9. This CDR3 has 15 amino acids. Germline V gene data show CDR1 as LNHDA and CDR2 as SQIVND (reference sequence).

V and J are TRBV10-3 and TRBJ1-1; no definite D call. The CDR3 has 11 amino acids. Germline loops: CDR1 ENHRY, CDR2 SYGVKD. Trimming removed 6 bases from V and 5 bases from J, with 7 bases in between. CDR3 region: CAIRTGTEAFF. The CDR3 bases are TGTGCCATCAGGACGGGGACTGAAGCTTTCTTT.

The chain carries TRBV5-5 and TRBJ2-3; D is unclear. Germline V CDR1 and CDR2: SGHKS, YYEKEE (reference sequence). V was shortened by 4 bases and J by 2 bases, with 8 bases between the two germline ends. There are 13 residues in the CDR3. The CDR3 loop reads CASSPGPTDTQYF. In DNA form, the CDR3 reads TGTGCCAGCAGCCCTGGCCCCACAGATACGCAGTATTTT.

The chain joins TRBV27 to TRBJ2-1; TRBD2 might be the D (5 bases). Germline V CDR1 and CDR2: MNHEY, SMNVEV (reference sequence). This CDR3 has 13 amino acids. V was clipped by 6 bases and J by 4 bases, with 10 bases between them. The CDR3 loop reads CASRRTGYNEQFF. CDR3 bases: TGTGCCAGCAGACGAACGGGGTACAATGAGCAGTTCTTC.

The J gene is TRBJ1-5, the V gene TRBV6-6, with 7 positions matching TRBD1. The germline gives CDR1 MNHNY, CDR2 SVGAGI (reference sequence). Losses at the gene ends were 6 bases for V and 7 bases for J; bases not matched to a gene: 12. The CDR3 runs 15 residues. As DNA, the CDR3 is TGTGCCAGCAGGGGGCCCGGGACAGTCCCACAGCCCCAGCATTTT. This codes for CASRGPGTVPQPQHF.